Presented here are 22 T cell receptor beta chains from one specimen sequenced in a study of blood T cell repertoires in COVID-19. Data came from immunoSEQ multiplex PCR; TCRdb stores just in-frame clones and leaves some out. The sample includes some 130,000 clones, roughly 90% of them seen just once. Sequencing was performed on peripheral blood. The receptor source for this set is a man aged 45-60 years with active or convalescent COVID-19.

The gene calls are TRBV10-3 and TRBJ2-7; D is perhaps TRBD1 (6 bases). Germline V CDR1 and CDR2: ENHRY, SYGVKD. This CDR3 comprises 14 residues. V lost 2 bases to trimming and J lost 0 bases, with 8 bases between them. CDR3 DNA sequence: TGTGCCATCAGTGAGCTGGACAGCTCCTACGAGCAGTACTTC. Translating gives CAISELDSSYEQYF.

V gene TRBV29-1 combines with J gene TRBJ2-7, with D perhaps TRBD1 (5 bases). The V gene's germline CDR1 is SQVTM and CDR2 ANQGSEA. V was cut by 7 bases and J by 6 bases, with 22 bases left in between. CDR3 size: 14 residues. The CDR3 region has the DNA TGCAGCGCCCTAATGGGGCCAGGGATGGCCGAGCAGTACTTC. This encodes CSALMGPGMAEQYF.

V and J are TRBV6-5 and TRBJ1-1; TRBD1 matches 7 bases. V shed 8 bases, J shed 1 base, and the junction held 1 base outside the gene matches. The CDR3 covers 12 residues. Per the germline V gene, CDR1 is MNHEY and CDR2 is SVGAGI. Here the CDR3 DNA reads TGTGCCAGCGGACAGGAGAACACTGAAGCTTTCTTT. The encoded protein is CASGQENTEAFF.

In DNA form, the CDR3 reads TGTGCCAGCAGCTTCGGCGGTTGGAGCTCCTACGAGCAGTACTTC. As protein: CASSFGGWSSYEQYF. The J gene is TRBJ2-7, the V gene TRBV5-5; D is undetermined. Per germline, CDR1 SGHKS and CDR2 YYEKEE (reference sequence). This CDR3 has 15 residues. V shed 2 bases and J shed 0 bases, with 12 bases lying between them.

The chain joins TRBV7-8 to TRBJ2-7, with D perhaps matching TRBD1 (5 bases). Germline V gene data show CDR1 as SGHVS and CDR2 as FQNEAQ. V lost 5 bases and J lost 3, with 17 bases in between. This CDR3 has 15 amino acids. The CDR3 sequence is CASSLTELIDYEQYF. Here the CDR3 DNA reads TGTGCCAGCAGCCTGACAGAGCTAATCGACTACGAGCAGTACTTC.

The chain carries TRBV30 and TRBJ2-1, with 8 bases fitting TRBD2. There are 11 residues in the CDR3. V trimming: 2 bases; J trimming: 12 bases; junction bases outside the gene matches: 3. Germline assignment: CDR1 GTSNPN and CDR2 SVGIG (reference sequence). The CDR3 protein is CAWSSGSGQFF. The CDR3 DNA sequence: TGTGCCTGGAGTAGCGGGAGTGGGCAGTTCTTC.

This chain links TRBV15 with TRBJ1-6, with TRBD1 identical over 8 bases. Germline CDR1 reads LNHNV; CDR2 reads YYDKDF (reference sequence). J was trimmed by 7 bases and V by 5 bases; bases with no gene match: 1. The CDR3 has 13 residues. The CDR3 nucleotides read TGTGCCACCAGCGGGGACAGGAATTCACCCCTCCACTTT. Protein sequence: CATSGDRNSPLHF.

The chain combines TRBV11-2 with TRBJ1-1, with 7 bases that match TRBD1. The CDR3 is 14 residues long. CDR1 is SGHAT, CDR2 FQNNGV, per germline. V lost 3 bases to trimming and J lost 3 bases; unmatched junction nucleotides: 4. The CDR3 DNA is TGTGCCAGCAGCTTGACAGGGCGCGACACTGAAGCTTTCTTT. Its translation is CASSLTGRDTEAFF.

This chain connects TRBV4-1 to TRBJ2-1; a weak D match, TRBD2 (6 bases). Trimming pared 1 base from V and 7 bases from J, leaving 14 bases between. The CDR3 has 15 amino acids. CDR1 is MGHRA and CDR2 is YSYEKL in the germline V gene. This CDR3 is CASSQVGGTQNEQFF. DNA of the CDR3: TGCGCCAGCAGCCAAGTAGGAGGGACTCAGAATGAGCAGTTCTTC.

V and J are TRBV10-1 and TRBJ1-1, with 7 positions matching TRBD1. V shed 6 bases, J shed 1 base, and the junction held 5 bases outside the gene matches. The CDR3 is 14 residues long. Germline V lookup: CDR1 WNHNN, CDR2 SYGVQD (reference sequence). CDR3 DNA: TGCGCCAGCAGCCTGGGACAGAAGAACACTGAAGCTTTCTTT. Its protein product is CASSLGQKNTEAFF.

V gene TRBV4-2 combines with J gene TRBJ1-2; TRBD1 might be the D (6 bases). V lost 0 bases and J lost 7, with 12 bases in between. The germline V gene has CDR1 LGHNA and CDR2 YNFKEQ. This CDR3 has 14 amino acids. The DNA for the CDR3 is TGTGCCAGCAGCCAAGATCTGGGGGCCCTTGGCTACACCTTC. It codes for CASSQDLGALGYTF.

The rearrangement joins TRBV3-1 (or the pseudogene TRBV3-2) to TRBJ2-7; TRBD1 agrees at 9 bases. The germline V gene encodes CDR1 LGHDT and CDR2 YNNKEL (reference sequence). V dropped 4 bases and J dropped 4; count of bases not matched to a gene: 5. The CDR3 runs 14 residues. The CDR3 loop reads CASSPPGQGYEQYF. The CDR3 bases are TGTGCCAGCAGCCCACCGGGACAGGGTTACGAGCAGTACTTC.

The chain links TRBV7-6 to TRBJ1-4; D uncertain. This CDR3 is 15 amino acids long. CDR1 and CDR2 from the germline V gene are SGHVS and FNYEAQ. Deletions cut 5 bases from V and 1 base from J, with 11 bases between. CDR3 sequence reads: CASSQRQGTNEKLFF. The DNA of the CDR3 is TGTGCCAGCAGCCAGAGGCAAGGAACTAATGAAAAACTGTTTTTT.

The chain recombines TRBV7-6 with TRBJ1-3, with D hard to call. The CDR3 contains 16 residues. The ends were cut back, 2 bases at V and 0 bases at J, with 11 bases in the middle. Per germline, CDR1 SGHVS and CDR2 FNYEAQ. DNA for the CDR3: TGTGCCAGCAGCTTAATCCGAGCCGGCTCTGGAAACACCATATATTTT. Protein product: CASSLIRAGSGNTIYF.

This sequence joins TRBV18 and TRBJ2-5, with 7 bases fitting TRBD1. CDR3 size: 14 residues. The V gene end was trimmed by 4 bases and the J gene end by 0 bases; junction bases not matched to a gene: 2. Germline CDR1 reads KGHSH; CDR2 reads LQKENI. The CDR3 here is CASSLDRDQETQYF. The DNA of the CDR3 is TGTGCCAGCTCACTCGACAGGGACCAAGAGACCCAGTACTTC.

This clone was seen a single time. The chain links TRBV2 to TRBJ1-5; TRBD1 might be the D (5 bases). Germline CDR1 reads SNHLY; CDR2 reads FYNNEI. The germline V and J ends were trimmed by 2 bases and 3 bases, with 14 bases remaining between them. This CDR3 contains 16 residues. The CDR3 region is CASSERGTGDNQPQHF. CDR3 nucleotides: TGTGCCAGCAGTGAAAGGGGTACGGGTGACAATCAGCCCCAGCATTTT.

The V call is TRBV11-2, the J call TRBJ2-5; 13 bases are a match to TRBD2. The V gene's germline CDR1 is SGHAT and CDR2 FQNNGV. CDR3 length: 16 amino acids. The trim removed 5 bases at V and 5 bases at J, leaving 8 bases unmatched. The CDR3 here is CASSPTSGGAGETQYF. As DNA, the CDR3 is TGTGCCAGCAGCCCCACTAGCGGGGGGGCCGGGGAGACCCAGTACTTC.

J is TRBJ2-5 and V is TRBV14; perhaps TRBD1 as D (7 bases). The CDR3 spans 14 residues. V was pared by 2 bases and J by 5 bases, with 12 bases between. Germline CDR1 SGHDN, CDR2 FVKESK. Here the CDR3 DNA reads TGTGCCAGCAGCCAAACCCCAGGGGGGGAGACCCAGTACTTC. Its protein product is CASSQTPGGETQYF.

J is TRBJ1-5 and V is TRBV21-1; the table calls TRBD1, which could not be checked here. TRBV21-1 is deemed a pseudogene. The CDR3 loop spans 14 amino acids. The CDR3 DNA sequence: TGTGCCAGCAGACTACAGGAAACCAATCAGCCCCAGCATTTT. Amino acids: CASRLQETNQPQHF.

The rearrangement links TRBV4-1 to TRBJ1-5; 9 bases match TRBD1. CDR1 is MGHRA, CDR2 YSYEKL, per germline. With 3 bases clipped from V and 2 bases from J, the junction kept 14 bases outside the gene matches. The CDR3 runs 19 residues. Here the CDR3 reads CASSHHAGTGREGNQPQHF. The CDR3, as DNA: TGCGCCAGCAGCCACCATGCCGGGACAGGGCGCGAAGGCAATCAGCCCCAGCATTTT.

This clone was counted once. The V call is TRBV30, the J call TRBJ1-3; D remains ambiguous. The CDR3 extends over 14 amino acids. Germline CDR1 GTSNPN, CDR2 SVGIG (reference sequence). Trimming removed 4 bases from V and 2 bases from J, with 12 bases in between. CDR3 nucleotide sequence: TGTGCCTGGACCCCCGTCGGGGCTGGAAACACCATATATTTT. This gives the protein CAWTPVGAGNTIYF.

The chain couples TRBV19 to TRBJ2-5, with TRBD2 matching 8 bases. The CDR3 is 15 amino acids. V lost 5 bases and J lost 5; bases outside the gene matches: 10. Germline CDR1 and CDR2: LNHDA and SQIVND (reference sequence). This CDR3 is CASSGGGGQGETQYF. CDR3 DNA: TGTGCCAGTAGTGGTGGCGGGGGGCAGGGGGAGACCCAGTACTTC.